This TCR beta chain was sequenced during a study of cytomegalovirus exposure and HLA in healthy donors. With 6 bases clipped from V and 6 bases from J, the junction kept 7 bases outside the gene matches. The CDR3 covers 13 residues. Germline CDR1 reads SNHLY; CDR2 reads FYNNEI. Researchers ran the PCR with 60 Vbeta and 13 Jbeta primers. Using immunoSEQ multiplex PCR, the repertoire was profiled, and TCRdb retains in-frame clones only, with some absent. The repertoire holds approximately 200,000 clones, with about 81% as singletons. What was sequenced was PBMCs. The clonotype comes from a woman under 30 in good health and CMV-seropositive. The rearrangement uses TRBV2 and TRBJ1-2; 7 bases fit TRBD1. The CDR3 coding sequence is TGTGCCAGCAGGGGACAGCCGGAGGATGGCTACACCTTC. Protein sequence: CASRGQPEDGYTF.